A selection of T cell receptor beta chains follows, all from one sample in a study of T cells after yellow fever vaccination. Using its own MiXCR run on the 5' RACE reads, TCRdb lists one record per CDR3 protein. This repertoire shows about 120,000 distinct CDR3 sequences, roughly 10% found once; its top ten account for 40%. Sequences were derived from CD8+ T cells sorted from PBMCs, sampled on the day of the yellow fever booster vaccination. The receptors derive from a man aged 18 to 30 who received the YFV17D yellow fever vaccine. Both conserved end residues are part of each CDR3. Fields, in order: V gene, CDR3 length, clone size, D gene, CDR3 protein. D genes are given only for firm matches. Clone size is not always given. Where it is, it says once, few, many or a class for expanded clones.

v_gene: TRBV11-2; len: 15; abundance: -; d_gene: TRBD1; CDR3aa: CASSWGQGANNEQFF
v_gene: TRBV5-5; len: 16; abundance: few; d_gene: -; CDR3aa: CASSLRTANYNSPLHF
v_gene: TRBV11-2; len: 15; abundance: few; d_gene: -; CDR3aa: CASSAGHISTDTQYF
v_gene: TRBV24-1; len: 14; abundance: few; d_gene: -; CDR3aa: CATSDFDSTGELFF
v_gene: TRBV5-4; len: 15; abundance: few; d_gene: -; CDR3aa: CASSPLGSGANVLTF
v_gene: TRBV7-2; len: 15; abundance: -; d_gene: TRBD1; CDR3aa: CASSLGQGAGTEAFF
v_gene: TRBV20-1; len: 16; abundance: few; d_gene: TRBD1; CDR3aa: CSARDPLGTGNYGYTF
v_gene: TRBV12-3/TRBV12-4; len: 15; abundance: few; d_gene: TRBD1; CDR3aa: CASSSAGTGHNEQFF
v_gene: TRBV4-3; len: 16; abundance: many; d_gene: TRBD2; CDR3aa: CASSQDGAGGTDTQYF
v_gene: TRBV6-5; len: 13; abundance: -; d_gene: -; CDR3aa: CASSYREGQPQHF
v_gene: TRBV12-5; len: 15; abundance: -; d_gene: TRBD1; CDR3aa: CASGLGQGTDNEQFF
v_gene: TRBV10-2; len: 16; abundance: -; d_gene: TRBD2; CDR3aa: CASSFIGGGGRETQYF
v_gene: TRBV9; len: 16; abundance: few; d_gene: -; CDR3aa: CASSVRDGAGANVLTF
v_gene: TRBV9; len: 15; abundance: -; d_gene: -; CDR3aa: CASSVRTANTGELFF
v_gene: TRBV7-2; len: 15; abundance: -; d_gene: TRBD1; CDR3aa: CASSLRQGINQPQHF
v_gene: TRBV7-2; len: 17; abundance: few; d_gene: TRBD1; CDR3aa: CASSFLDRGRGNTEAFF
v_gene: TRBV29-1; len: 12; abundance: few; d_gene: -; CDR3aa: CSVEWGTTEAFF
v_gene: TRBV18; len: 14; abundance: few; d_gene: -; CDR3aa: CASENRDGNYGYTF
v_gene: TRBV7-9; len: 16; abundance: few; d_gene: TRBD2; CDR3aa: CASSSWTRIVAGELFF
v_gene: TRBV5-5; len: 16; abundance: -; d_gene: TRBD2; CDR3aa: CASSLTRTSGVYEQYF
v_gene: TRBV4-1; len: 13; abundance: many; d_gene: -; CDR3aa: CASSQDRVNEQFF
v_gene: TRBV25-1; len: 12; abundance: many; d_gene: -; CDR3aa: CASSSGGTEAFF
v_gene: TRBV29-1; len: 15; abundance: -; d_gene: -; CDR3aa: CSVKLTGTATYEQYF
v_gene: TRBV5-6; len: 15; abundance: -; d_gene: -; CDR3aa: CASSSVSGYTGELFF
v_gene: TRBV6-1; len: 12; abundance: -; d_gene: -; CDR3aa: CASSPRGAEAFF
v_gene: TRBV4-3; len: 17; abundance: -; d_gene: -; CDR3aa: CASSQDDLGVRNEKLFF
v_gene: TRBV5-5; len: 12; abundance: -; d_gene: -; CDR3aa: CASSWELYEQYF
v_gene: TRBV19; len: 15; abundance: -; d_gene: TRBD1; CDR3aa: CASSRKEDREPPQHF
v_gene: TRBV6-2/TRBV6-3; len: 16; abundance: -; d_gene: TRBD2; CDR3aa: CASSYRGGAMGETQYF
v_gene: TRBV4-1; len: 15; abundance: -; d_gene: -; CDR3aa: CASSQVGQKDSPLHF
v_gene: TRBV19; len: 15; abundance: many; d_gene: TRBD1; CDR3aa: CASSIAGTEAYGYTF
v_gene: TRBV7-3; len: 19; abundance: -; d_gene: TRBD2; CDR3aa: CASSLGVAGGPDATDTQYF
v_gene: TRBV7-2; len: 15; abundance: -; d_gene: -; CDR3aa: CASSSLSESKNIQYF
v_gene: TRBV6-5; len: 14; abundance: few; d_gene: -; CDR3aa: CASSYTGPSYEQYF
v_gene: TRBV6-2/TRBV6-3; len: 17; abundance: -; d_gene: -; CDR3aa: CASSYSTDQASYNEQFF
v_gene: TRBV5-5; len: 14; abundance: few; d_gene: TRBD1; CDR3aa: CASSQGQDKNIQYF
v_gene: TRBV7-3; len: 15; abundance: few; d_gene: -; CDR3aa: CASSLDGGSGNEQFF
v_gene: TRBV4-3; len: 16; abundance: -; d_gene: TRBD2; CDR3aa: CASSQDLAGYYNEQFF
v_gene: TRBV20-1; len: 17; abundance: -; d_gene: TRBD1; CDR3aa: CSARPQKMTGGSATQYF
v_gene: TRBV27; len: 13; abundance: many; d_gene: -; CDR3aa: CASSFGAGPEAFF
v_gene: TRBV21-1; len: 18; abundance: -; d_gene: -; CDR3aa: CASSKAVFDSCNTGELFF
v_gene: TRBV10-3; len: 15; abundance: -; d_gene: -; CDR3aa: CAISIGAEYSYEQYF
v_gene: TRBV5-1; len: 17; abundance: many; d_gene: TRBD2; CDR3aa: CASSFLNGLAGTSEQFF
v_gene: TRBV20-1; len: 13; abundance: -; d_gene: -; CDR3aa: CSARDYLSDTQYF
v_gene: TRBV11-2; len: 16; abundance: -; d_gene: TRBD2; CDR3aa: CASSRGGGGSTDTQYF
v_gene: TRBV7-2; len: 17; abundance: many; d_gene: TRBD2; CDR3aa: CASSLGGLAGGGNIQYF
v_gene: TRBV9; len: 15; abundance: -; d_gene: -; CDR3aa: CASSVASASADTQYF
v_gene: TRBV12-3/TRBV12-4; len: 13; abundance: few; d_gene: TRBD2; CDR3aa: CASSPIYGTTQFF
v_gene: TRBV5-1; len: 14; abundance: few; d_gene: -; CDR3aa: CASSSYTVSYEQYF
v_gene: TRBV12-3/TRBV12-4; len: 15; abundance: few; d_gene: -; CDR3aa: CASSLRGVSYNEQFF
v_gene: TRBV4-1; len: 13; abundance: few; d_gene: -; CDR3aa: CASSQGNNQPQHF
v_gene: TRBV25-1; len: 15; abundance: few; d_gene: -; CDR3aa: CASRPRVDSGNTIYF
v_gene: TRBV29-1; len: 12; abundance: -; d_gene: -; CDR3aa: CSVAEGTGELFF
v_gene: TRBV12-3/TRBV12-4; len: 14; abundance: few; d_gene: -; CDR3aa: CASSFGGITDTQYF
v_gene: TRBV4-2; len: 15; abundance: few; d_gene: TRBD2; CDR3aa: CASSREAGGQETQYF